The T cell receptor (beta chain) under discussion was sequenced for a study of blood T cell repertoires in COVID-19. Across the study: Spain, Italy and the United States supplied samples that represented acute and convalescent COVID-19. T cells, B-cell-depleted T cells, or PBMCs supplied cDNA or gDNA.

Sequenced by immunoSEQ multiplex PCR; TCRdb stores in-frame clones only, minus some. Of over 150,000 clones listed, 75% to 80% are singletons. Deletions cut 0 bases from V and 4 bases from J, with 6 bases between. In germline, CDR1 is MNHEY, CDR2 SVGAGI. CDR3 length: 13 residues. The chain joins TRBV6-5 to TRBJ2-5; D gene ambiguous. Sample: peripheral blood. The source of this sequence is a man older than 75 with acute or convalescent COVID-19. For the CDR3, the DNA is TGTGCCAGCAGTTACTCCACGAGAGAGACCCAGTACTTC. This codes for CASSYSTRETQYF.